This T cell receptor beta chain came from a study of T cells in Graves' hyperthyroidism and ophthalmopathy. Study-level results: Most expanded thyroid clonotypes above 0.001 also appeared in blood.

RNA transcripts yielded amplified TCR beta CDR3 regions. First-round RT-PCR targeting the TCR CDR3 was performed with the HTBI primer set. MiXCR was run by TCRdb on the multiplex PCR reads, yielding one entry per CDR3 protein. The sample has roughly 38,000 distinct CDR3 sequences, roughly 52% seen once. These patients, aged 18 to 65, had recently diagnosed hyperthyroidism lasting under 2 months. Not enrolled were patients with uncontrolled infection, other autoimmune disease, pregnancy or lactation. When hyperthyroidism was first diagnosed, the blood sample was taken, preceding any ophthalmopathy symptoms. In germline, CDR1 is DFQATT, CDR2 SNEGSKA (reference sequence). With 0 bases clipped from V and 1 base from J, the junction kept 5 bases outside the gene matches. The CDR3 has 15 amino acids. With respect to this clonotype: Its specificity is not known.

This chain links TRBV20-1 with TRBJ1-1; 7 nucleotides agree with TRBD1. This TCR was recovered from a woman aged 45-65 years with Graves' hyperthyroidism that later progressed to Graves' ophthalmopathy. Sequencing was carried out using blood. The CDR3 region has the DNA TGCAGTGCTAGAGACGCGGGACAGCCGAACACTGAAGCTTTCTTT. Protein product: CSARDAGQPNTEAFF.